The present TCR beta chain was sequenced within a study of blood T cell repertoires in COVID-19 (dated by TCRdb to the early 2020s). Describing the broader study: Samples covering the acute and convalescent phases of COVID-19 were provided by collaborators in the United States, Italy and Spain. Nearly every sample came with metadata listing a de-identified subject ID, COVID-19 status, age in years and sex. The prospective study material was composed of cDNA or gDNA derived from T cells, B-cell-depleted T cells, or PBMCs. Deeply sampled blood TCRbeta repertoires from subjects exposed to, actively infected with, or recovered from COVID-19 were included in the dataset. Samples came from the ongoing ImmuneRACE study (first 160 participants) plus 1,254 subjects from 6 global collaborators. A freely available public database, intended as a resource for researchers studying the immune response to SARS-CoV-2, is where the repertoires were released. Where available, HLA class I and class II types were taken from metadata supplied by the sample provider and were not determined by assay-based typing.

In the case of this clone: Its antigen is unknown. Base quality data are lacking; no much larger clone is found one base away.

Each collaborating institution followed its own protocols to collect whole blood in K2EDTA tubes. Collaborator samples were shipped for TCRbeta analysis as frozen whole blood, isolated PBMCs, or DNA extracted from either sample type. Results and caveats for the whole study, not just this receptor: The quantity of clinical and demographic metadata differed by source and by participant and was supplied without curation.

TCRbeta CDR3 regions were amplified from genomic DNA by means of the immunoSEQ Assay, a bias-controlled multiplex PCR. On the study's bioinformatics: Nucleated cell counts per sample were estimated from amplification of reference gene primers within the assay. To quantify the absolute abundance of each unique TCRbeta CDR3 rearrangement, sequence reads were collapsed and filtered. Productive Simpson clonality was computed per sample as the square root of Simpson's diversity index over productive rearrangements. The table was pulled from immuneACCESS by TCRdb, which kept in-frame rearrangements only. Such tables lose some clones; where checked, under half of the loss comes from unresolved V genes, and the rest has no known cause. V and J calls and clone size follow that table, whereas D and trimming were derived from the DNA. This sample comprises 70,000 to 90,000 clones, 65% to 90% of them detected only once. Approximately 3.9% of the sample comes from the top ten.

This sequence originates from a man aged 55 to 69 with acute or convalescent COVID-19. The material sequenced was peripheral blood.

The CDR3 sequence is CASSLVGGAGYTF. The nucleotide sequence is TGTGCCAGCAGCTTGGTGGGGGGGGCTGGCTACACCTTC. The receptor chain draws on TRBV5-4 and TRBJ1-2; a weak D assignment points to TRBD1 (6 bases agree). The germline V gene (reference sequence) sets CDR1 to SGHNT and CDR2 to YYREEE. V was cut back by 0 bases and J by 7 bases, leaving a gap of 10 bases between them. CDR3 length: 13 amino acids, cysteine to phenylalanine. This entry keeps only the CDR3 DNA: 39 bases, framed from base 1.